Following are 12 T cell receptor beta chains from one sample sequenced in a study of Ad26.COV2.S vaccination and SARS-CoV-2 variants. Generated by immunoSEQ multiplex PCR, the TCRdb table keeps only in-frame clones and is missing some. The sample includes under 150,000 clones, about nine tenths of them seen just once. Sequenced here: peripheral blood, sampled after recovery from COVID-19. The receptors originated from a human donor who had recovered from COVID-19.

The chain joins TRBV5-4 to TRBJ2-3; 7 nucleotides match TRBD1. V was clipped by 6 bases and J by 3 bases; unmatched bases: 7. The CDR3 length is 14 residues. The V gene's germline CDR1 is SGHNT and CDR2 YYREEE (reference sequence). The CDR3 protein is CASTPDRETDTQYF. Here the CDR3 DNA reads TGTGCCAGCACCCCCGACAGGGAAACAGATACGCAGTATTTT.

This clone was counted once. The chain recombines TRBV5-1 with TRBJ2-6; D not certain. Deletions cut 1 base from V and 0 bases from J, with 5 bases between. The CDR3 consists of 15 residues. Germline CDR1 is SGHRS and CDR2 is YFSETQ. DNA of the CDR3: TGCGCCAGCAGCTTGTTAATCTCTGGGGCCAACGTCCTGACTTTC. Translating it yields CASSLLISGANVLTF.

The chain joins TRBV29-1 to TRBJ2-1, with TRBD2 matching 10 bases. V lost 4 bases, J lost 5 bases, and 2 bases stayed unmatched. The germline V gene has CDR1 SQVTM and CDR2 ANQGSEA. The CDR3 extends over 13 amino acids. For the CDR3, the DNA is TGCAGCGTTGGGAGCGGGGGGGACAATGAGCAGTTCTTC. Its protein product is CSVGSGGDNEQFF.

V gene TRBV3-1 (or the pseudogene TRBV3-2) combines with J gene TRBJ2-7; weak D call: TRBD2 (5 bases). Trimming stripped 6 bases from V and 3 bases from J, with 12 bases between. CDR1 LGHDT and CDR2 YNNKEL come from the germline V gene (reference sequence). The CDR3 is 13 residues long. Here the CDR3 reads CASRPSGGYEQYF. The CDR3, as DNA: TGTGCCAGCAGGCCAAGCGGAGGCTACGAGCAGTACTTC.

The chain is built from TRBV3-1 (or the pseudogene TRBV3-2) and TRBJ2-1; TRBD1 matches 7 bases. J gave up 15 bases and V 0 bases, and 5 bases lay outside the gene matches. This CDR3 has 12 amino acids. Germline lookup yields CDR1 LGHDT and CDR2 YNNKEL (reference sequence). DNA for the CDR3: TGTGCCAGCAGCCAAGAAGGGGGCGATATGTTCTTC. It translates to CASSQEGGDMFF.

The chain carries TRBV28 and TRBJ2-7; no definite D call. CDR1 and CDR2 (germline): MDHEN, SYDVKM. CDR3 length: 14 amino acids. V dropped 2 bases and J dropped 0 bases, with 8 bases sitting between them. The CDR3 coding sequence is TGTGCCAGCAGTTTAGGATTAGACTCCTACGAGCAGTACTTC. The encoded protein is CASSLGLDSYEQYF.

This clone was detected once. The chain employs TRBV5-1 and TRBJ2-5; TRBD1 agrees at 8 bases. V shed 4 bases and J 2 bases; nucleotides not matched to a gene: 10. Germline V gene data show CDR1 as SGHRS and CDR2 as YFSETQ. The length of the CDR3 is 16 residues. This CDR3 is CASSPGIRGRQETQYF. The CDR3 coding sequence is TGCGCCAGCAGCCCGGGGATCAGGGGGCGGCAAGAGACCCAGTACTTC.

This clone showed up just once. The rearrangement uses TRBV11-2 and TRBJ1-2; D unresolved. The germline V gene encodes CDR1 SGHAT and CDR2 FQNNGV. The CDR3 runs to 16 residues. Trimming took 0 bases from V and 7 from J, leaving 18 bases between them. The DNA of the CDR3 is TGTGCCAGCAGCTTAGATATCTTTAGTTTGGGAGTTGGCTACACCTTC. Translated: CASSLDIFSLGVGYTF.

The V call is TRBV11-2, the J call TRBJ1-2; the match to TRBD1 covers 7 bases. Germline V lookup: CDR1 SGHAT, CDR2 FQNNGV. The CDR3 spans 14 residues. With V trimmed by 5 bases and J by 5 bases, 8 bases remained unmatched. As DNA, the CDR3 is TGTGCCAGCAGCCCCCGGGACAGTGAGTATGGCTACACCTTC. It yields the protein CASSPRDSEYGYTF.

The chain couples TRBV30 to TRBJ2-7; D unclear. V lost 2 bases to trimming and J lost 3 bases, with 8 bases between them. There are 12 residues in the CDR3. Germline assignment: CDR1 GTSNPN and CDR2 SVGIG (reference sequence). DNA of the CDR3: TGTGCCTGGAGTTCGCTGGGCTACGAGCAGTACTTC. Amino acids: CAWSSLGYEQYF.

The chain joins TRBV30 to TRBJ2-3; 9 nucleotides align to TRBD2. Per germline, CDR1 GTSNPN and CDR2 SVGIG (reference sequence). This CDR3 comprises 15 residues. V lost 1 base to trimming and J lost 0 bases; unmatched junction nucleotides: 2. CDR3 protein: CAWSASGVSTDTQYF. The CDR3 DNA sequence: TGTGCCTGGAGTGCTAGCGGGGTGAGCACAGATACGCAGTATTTT. The full variable domain, completed using reference TRBV30 and TRBJ2-3, is SQTIHQWPATLVQPVGSPLSLECTVEGTSNPNLYWYRQAAGRGLQLLFYSVGIGQISSEVPQNLSASRPQDRQFILSSKKLLLSDSGFYLCAWSASGVSTDTQYFGPGTRLTVL.

V gene TRBV7-8 combines with J gene TRBJ1-4; D is unclear. CDR1 and CDR2 (germline): SGHVS, FQNEAQ. The CDR3 has 15 residues. V lost 3 bases and J 4 bases, leaving 12 bases between the germline ends. The CDR3 region has the DNA TGTGCCAGCAGCTTTTTCTCGGGGATTAATGAAAAACTGTTTTTT. This codes for CASSFFSGINEKLFF.